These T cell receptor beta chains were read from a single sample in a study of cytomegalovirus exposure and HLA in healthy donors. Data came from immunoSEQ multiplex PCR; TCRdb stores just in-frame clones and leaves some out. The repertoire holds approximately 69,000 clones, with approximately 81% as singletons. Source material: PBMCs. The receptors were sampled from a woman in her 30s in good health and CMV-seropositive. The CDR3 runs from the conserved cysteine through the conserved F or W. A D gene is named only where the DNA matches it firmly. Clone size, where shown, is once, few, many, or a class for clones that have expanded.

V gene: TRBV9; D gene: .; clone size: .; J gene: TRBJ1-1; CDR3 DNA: TGTGCCAGCAGCGTAGGTGACAGGAACACTGAAGCTTTCTTT; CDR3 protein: CASSVGDRNTEAFF
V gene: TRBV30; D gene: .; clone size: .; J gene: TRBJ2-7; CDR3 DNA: TGTGCCTGGGAACGTCCCGGGACAAGACGATACGAGCAGTACTTC; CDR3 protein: CAWERPGTRRYEQYF
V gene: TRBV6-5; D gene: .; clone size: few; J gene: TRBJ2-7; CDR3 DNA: TGTGCCAGCAGTTTTAGCGCCGTACACTACGAGCAGTACTTC; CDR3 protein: CASSFSAVHYEQYF
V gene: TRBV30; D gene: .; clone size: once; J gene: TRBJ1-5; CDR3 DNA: TGTGCCGGCGGGGCGAATCGAAGGCAGCCCCAGCATTTT; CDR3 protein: CAGGANRRQPQHF
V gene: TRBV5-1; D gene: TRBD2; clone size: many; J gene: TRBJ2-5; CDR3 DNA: TGCGCCAGCAGCTCGATGCCCCACCTTCGGACTAGCCTGATCGGGGAGACCCAGTACTTC; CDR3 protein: CASSSMPHLRTSLIGETQYF
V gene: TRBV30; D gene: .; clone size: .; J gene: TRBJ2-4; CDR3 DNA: TGTGCCTGGAGTGGACTAGCCAAAAACATTCAGTACTTC; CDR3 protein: CAWSGLAKNIQYF
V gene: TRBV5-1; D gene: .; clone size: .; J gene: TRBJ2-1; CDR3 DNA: TGCGCCAGCAGCTTGGCCTTGCTGACTAGTGGAAATGAGCAGTTCTTC; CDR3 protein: CASSLALLTSGNEQFF
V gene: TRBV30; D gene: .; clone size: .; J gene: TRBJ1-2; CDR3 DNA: TGTGCCTGGAGGGAGCAGGGTATCCTACCTGGCTACACCTTC; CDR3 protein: CAWREQGILPGYTF
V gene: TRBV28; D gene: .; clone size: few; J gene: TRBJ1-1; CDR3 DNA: TGTGCCAGCAGTTTCGGAGGTAAGGCTTTCTTT; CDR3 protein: CASSFGGKAFF
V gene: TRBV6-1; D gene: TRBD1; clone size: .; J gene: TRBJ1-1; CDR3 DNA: TGTGCCAGCAGTGGCTGGGACAGGGAGACTGAAGCTTTCTTT; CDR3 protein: CASSGWDRETEAFF
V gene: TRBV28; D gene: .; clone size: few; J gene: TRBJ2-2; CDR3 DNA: TGTGCCAGCCACCCCGGCAGGGGATACACCGGGGAGCTGTTTTTT; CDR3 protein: CASHPGRGYTGELFF
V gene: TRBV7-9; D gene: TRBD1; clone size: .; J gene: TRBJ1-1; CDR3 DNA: TGTGCCAGCAGCAGAGGGGACAGGGGGCGAAGTGAAGCTTTCTTT; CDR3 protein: CASSRGDRGRSEAFF
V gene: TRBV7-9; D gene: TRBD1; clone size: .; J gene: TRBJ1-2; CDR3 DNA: TGTGCCAGCAGCAGGGGACAGGGTGATGGCTACACCTTC; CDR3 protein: CASSRGQGDGYTF
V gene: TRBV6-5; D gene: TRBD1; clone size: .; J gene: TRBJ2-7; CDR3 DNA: TGTGCCAGCAGTTCCGGGACAGGGTTCTACGAGCAGTACTTC; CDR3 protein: CASSSGTGFYEQYF
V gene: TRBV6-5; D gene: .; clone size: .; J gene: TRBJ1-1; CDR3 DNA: TGTGCCAGCAGTCTACAAGGGGGTACCGGCACTGAAGCTTTCTTT; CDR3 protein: CASSLQGGTGTEAFF
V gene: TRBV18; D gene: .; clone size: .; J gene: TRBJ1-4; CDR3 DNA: TGTGCCAGCTCACCAACGAGGGCGGTCTCTGCTAATGAAAAACTGTTTTTT; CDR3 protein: CASSPTRAVSANEKLFF
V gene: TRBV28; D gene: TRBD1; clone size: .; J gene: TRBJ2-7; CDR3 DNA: TGTGCCAGCAGTTTAGGGACAGCGAACGAGCAGTACTTC; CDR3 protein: CASSLGTANEQYF
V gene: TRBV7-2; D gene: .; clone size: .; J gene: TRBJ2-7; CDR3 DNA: TGTGCCAGCAGCTTTCTTCTGAGCCCCTCCGAGCAGTACTTC; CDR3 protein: CASSFLLSPSEQYF
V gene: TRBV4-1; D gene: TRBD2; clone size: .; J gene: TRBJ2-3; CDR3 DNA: TGCGCCAGCAGCCATAGCGGGAGCGGGACAGATACGCAGTATTTT; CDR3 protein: CASSHSGSGTDTQYF
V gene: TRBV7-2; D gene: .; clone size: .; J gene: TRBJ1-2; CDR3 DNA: TGTGCCAGCAGCGTAGGGGCTTTAAACTATGGCTACACCTTC; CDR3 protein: CASSVGALNYGYTF
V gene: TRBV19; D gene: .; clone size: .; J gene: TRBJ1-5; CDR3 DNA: TGTGCCAGTATATTGTGGACAGTGAATCAGCCCCAGCATTTT; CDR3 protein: CASILWTVNQPQHF
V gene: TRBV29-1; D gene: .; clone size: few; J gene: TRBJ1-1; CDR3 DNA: TGCAGCGTTGCCCCGACAATGCCAGAAGCTTTCTTT; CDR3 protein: CSVAPTMPEAFF
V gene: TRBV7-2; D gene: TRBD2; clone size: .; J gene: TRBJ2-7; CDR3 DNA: TGTGCCAGCAGATCGTATGGGACTAGCGGGAGGGGATACGAGCAGTACTTC; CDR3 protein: CASRSYGTSGRGYEQYF
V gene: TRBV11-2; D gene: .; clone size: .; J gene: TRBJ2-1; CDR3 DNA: TGTGCCAGCAGCTTGGCCGTCGAGCAGTTCTTC; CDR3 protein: CASSLAVEQFF
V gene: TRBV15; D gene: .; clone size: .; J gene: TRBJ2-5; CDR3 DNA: TGTGCCACCAGCAGACCCAGACAAGAGACCCAGTACTTC; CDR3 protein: CATSRPRQETQYF
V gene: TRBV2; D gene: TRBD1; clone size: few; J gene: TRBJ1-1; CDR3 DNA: TGTGCCAGCAGTGAAGGGACAGGTCGGCCGTTTGAAGCTTTCTTT; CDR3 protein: CASSEGTGRPFEAFF
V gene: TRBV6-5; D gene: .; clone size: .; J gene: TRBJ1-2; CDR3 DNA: TGTGCCAGCAGCCCCCCAACAGGGTATGGCTACACCTTC; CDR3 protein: CASSPPTGYGYTF
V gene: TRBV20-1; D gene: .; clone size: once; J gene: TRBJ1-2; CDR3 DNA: TGCAGTGCTAGACGACAGGGCTACACCTTC; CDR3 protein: CSARRQGYTF
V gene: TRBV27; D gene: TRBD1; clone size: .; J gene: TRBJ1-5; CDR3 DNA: TGTGCCAGCCGGACAGGGGGCTCAAGTCAGCCCCAGCATTTT; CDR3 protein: CASRTGGSSQPQHF
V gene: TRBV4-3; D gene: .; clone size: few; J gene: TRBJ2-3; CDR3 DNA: TGCGCCAGCAGCCAAGATGGCGGGGCTAGCACAGATACGCAGTATTTT; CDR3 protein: CASSQDGGASTDTQYF
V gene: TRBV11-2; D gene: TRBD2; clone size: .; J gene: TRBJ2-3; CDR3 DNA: TGTGCCAGCAGCCCCGGACTAGCGGGGGGTACAGATACGCAGTATTTT; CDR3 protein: CASSPGLAGGTDTQYF
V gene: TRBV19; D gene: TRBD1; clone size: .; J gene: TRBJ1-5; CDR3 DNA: TGTGCCAGTAGTCCCGGGACAGGGGGATTACCCCAGCATTTT; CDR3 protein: CASSPGTGGLPQHF
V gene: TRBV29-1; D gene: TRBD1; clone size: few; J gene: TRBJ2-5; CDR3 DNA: TGCAGCGTATTGCAGGGGGCGCAAGAGACCCAGTACTTC; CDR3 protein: CSVLQGAQETQYF
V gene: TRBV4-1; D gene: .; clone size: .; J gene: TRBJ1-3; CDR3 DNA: TGCGCCAGCAGCCGCACAGGGACCTTTACTGGAAACACCATATATTTT; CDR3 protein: CASSRTGTFTGNTIYF
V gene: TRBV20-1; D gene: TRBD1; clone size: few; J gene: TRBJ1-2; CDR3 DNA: TGCAGTGCTGGGGACAGTGCTGGCTACACCTTC; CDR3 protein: CSAGDSAGYTF
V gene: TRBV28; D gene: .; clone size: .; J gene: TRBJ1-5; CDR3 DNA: TGTGCCAGCAACTCTAGGGGGAGCAATCAGCCCCAGCATTTT; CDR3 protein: CASNSRGSNQPQHF
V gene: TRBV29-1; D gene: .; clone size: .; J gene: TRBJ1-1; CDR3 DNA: TGCAGCGTTGAGTTTAGGGGTGGGAACACTGAAGCTTTCTTT; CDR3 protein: CSVEFRGGNTEAFF
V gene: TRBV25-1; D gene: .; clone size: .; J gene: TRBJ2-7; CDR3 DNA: TGTGCCAGCAGTGAGAACGGGGCCTACGAGCAGTACTTC; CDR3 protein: CASSENGAYEQYF
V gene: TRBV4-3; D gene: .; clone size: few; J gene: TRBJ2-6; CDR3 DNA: TGCGCCAGCAGCCAAGAGGCATCCGGGGCCAACGTCCTGACTTTC; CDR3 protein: CASSQEASGANVLTF
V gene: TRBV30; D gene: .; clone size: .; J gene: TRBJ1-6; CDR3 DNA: TGTGCCTGGAGTGTTAAGGGGCAGGGGCATTCACCCCTCCACTTT; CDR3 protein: CAWSVKGQGHSPLHF
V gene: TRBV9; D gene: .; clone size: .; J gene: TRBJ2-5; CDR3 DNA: TGTGCCAGCAGCGTCGATGGGAGAAGCCAAGAGACCCAGTACTTC; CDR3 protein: CASSVDGRSQETQYF
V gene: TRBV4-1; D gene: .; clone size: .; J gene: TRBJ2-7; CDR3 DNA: TGCGCCAGCAGCCTCGTTGGAGGACTGGAGGCCTTGGAGCAGTACTTC; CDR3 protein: CASSLVGGLEALEQYF
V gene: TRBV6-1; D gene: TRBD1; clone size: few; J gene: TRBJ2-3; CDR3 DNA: TGTGCCAGCAGCCGGGACAGACTTACAGATACGCAGTATTTT; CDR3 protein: CASSRDRLTDTQYF
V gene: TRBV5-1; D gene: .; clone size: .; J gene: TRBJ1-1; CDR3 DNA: TGCGCCAGCAGCTCGACACCTGGCAACACTGAAGCTTTCTTT; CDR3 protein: CASSSTPGNTEAFF